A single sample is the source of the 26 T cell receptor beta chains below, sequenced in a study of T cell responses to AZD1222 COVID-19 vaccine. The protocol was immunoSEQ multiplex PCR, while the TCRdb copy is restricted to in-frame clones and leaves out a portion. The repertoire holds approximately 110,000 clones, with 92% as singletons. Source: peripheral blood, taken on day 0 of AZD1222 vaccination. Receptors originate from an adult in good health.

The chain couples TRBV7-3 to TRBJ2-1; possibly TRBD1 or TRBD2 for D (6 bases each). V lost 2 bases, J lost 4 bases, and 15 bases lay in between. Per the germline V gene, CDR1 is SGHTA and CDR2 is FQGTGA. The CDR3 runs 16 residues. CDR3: CASSLVEGGIYNEQFF. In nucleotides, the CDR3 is TGTGCCAGCAGCTTAGTGGAGGGGGGCATATACAATGAGCAGTTCTTC.

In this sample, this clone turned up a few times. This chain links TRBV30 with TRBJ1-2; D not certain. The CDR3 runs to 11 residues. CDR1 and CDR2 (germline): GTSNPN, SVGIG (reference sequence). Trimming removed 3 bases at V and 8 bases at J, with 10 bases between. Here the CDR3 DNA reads TGTGCCTGGAGAGAGAAGGCCGGCTACACCTTC. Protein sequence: CAWREKAGYTF. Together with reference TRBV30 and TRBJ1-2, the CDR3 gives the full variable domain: SQTIHQWPATLVQPVGSPLSLECTVEGTSNPNLYWYRQAAGRGLQLLFYSVGIGQISSEVPQNLSASRPQDRQFILSSKKLLLSDSGFYLCAWREKAGYTFGSGTRLTVV.

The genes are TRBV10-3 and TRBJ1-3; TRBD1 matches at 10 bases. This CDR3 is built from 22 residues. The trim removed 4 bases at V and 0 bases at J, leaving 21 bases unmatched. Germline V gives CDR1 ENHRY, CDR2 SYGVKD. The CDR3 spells CAISANTYRGQGSSDSGNTIYF. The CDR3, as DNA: TGTGCCATCAGTGCCAATACTTACCGGGGACAGGGGTCTTCGGACTCTGGAAACACCATATATTTT.

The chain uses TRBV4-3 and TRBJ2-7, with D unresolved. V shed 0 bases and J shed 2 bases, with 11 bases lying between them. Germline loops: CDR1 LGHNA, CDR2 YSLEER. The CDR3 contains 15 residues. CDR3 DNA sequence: TGCGCCAGCAGCCAAGACCCAGGAAATACCTACGAGCAGTACTTC. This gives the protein CASSQDPGNTYEQYF.

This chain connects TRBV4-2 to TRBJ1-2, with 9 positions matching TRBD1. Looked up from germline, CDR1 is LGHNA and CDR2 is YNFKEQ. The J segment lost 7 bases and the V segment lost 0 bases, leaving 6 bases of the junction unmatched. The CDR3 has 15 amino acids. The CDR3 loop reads CASSQDSTGGTGYTF. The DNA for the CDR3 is TGTGCCAGCAGCCAAGATTCGACAGGGGGAACTGGCTACACCTTC.

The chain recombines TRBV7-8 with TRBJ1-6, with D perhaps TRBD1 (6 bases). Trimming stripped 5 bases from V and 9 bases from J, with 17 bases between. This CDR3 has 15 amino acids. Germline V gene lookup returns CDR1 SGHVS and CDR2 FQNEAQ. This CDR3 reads CASSIQGPEGSPLHF. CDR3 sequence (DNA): TGTGCCAGCAGCATCCAGGGGCCCGAGGGTTCACCCCTCCACTTT.

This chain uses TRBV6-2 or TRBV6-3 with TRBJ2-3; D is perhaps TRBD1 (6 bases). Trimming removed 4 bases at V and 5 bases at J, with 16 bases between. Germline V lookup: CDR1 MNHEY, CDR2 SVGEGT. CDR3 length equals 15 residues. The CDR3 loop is CASSLYRDLRDTQYF. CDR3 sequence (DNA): TGTGCCAGCAGTTTGTACAGGGATTTGAGAGATACGCAGTATTTT.

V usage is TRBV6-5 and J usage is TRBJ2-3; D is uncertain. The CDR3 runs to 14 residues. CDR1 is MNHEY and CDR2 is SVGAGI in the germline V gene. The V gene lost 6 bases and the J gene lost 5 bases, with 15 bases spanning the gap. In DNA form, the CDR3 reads TGTGCCAGCAGGACCGCCCTTGTTGGAGATACGCAGTATTTT. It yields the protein CASRTALVGDTQYF.

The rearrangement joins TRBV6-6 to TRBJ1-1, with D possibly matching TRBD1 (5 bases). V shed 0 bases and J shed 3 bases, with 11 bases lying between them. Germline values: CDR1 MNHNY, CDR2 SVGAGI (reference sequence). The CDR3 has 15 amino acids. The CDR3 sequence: CASSYSGQGHTEAFF. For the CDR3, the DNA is TGTGCCAGCAGTTACTCGGGTCAGGGCCACACTGAAGCTTTCTTT.

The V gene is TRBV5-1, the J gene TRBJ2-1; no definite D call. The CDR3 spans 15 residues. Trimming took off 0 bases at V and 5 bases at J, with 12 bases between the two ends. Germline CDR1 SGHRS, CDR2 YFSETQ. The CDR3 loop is CASSLEGNANNEQFF. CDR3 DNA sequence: TGCGCCAGCAGCTTGGAGGGTAATGCCAACAATGAGCAGTTCTTC. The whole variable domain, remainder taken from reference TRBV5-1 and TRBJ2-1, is KAGVTQTPRYLIKTRGQQVTLSCSPISGHRSVSWYQQTPGQGLQFLFEYFSETQRNKGNFPGRFSGRQFSNSRSEMNVSTLELGDSALYLCASSLEGNANNEQFFGPGTRLTVL.

CDR3 amino acids: CASSLERGQSNQPQHF. The CDR3 nucleotides read TGTGCCAGCAGCTTAGAAAGGGGGCAAAGCAATCAGCCCCAGCATTTT. The chain has TRBV7-2 and TRBJ1-5, with 7 bases fitting TRBD1. The V gene end was trimmed by 1 base and the J gene end by 1 base; junction bases not matched to a gene: 4. The CDR3 contains 16 residues. Germline V lookup: CDR1 SGHTA, CDR2 FQGNSA.

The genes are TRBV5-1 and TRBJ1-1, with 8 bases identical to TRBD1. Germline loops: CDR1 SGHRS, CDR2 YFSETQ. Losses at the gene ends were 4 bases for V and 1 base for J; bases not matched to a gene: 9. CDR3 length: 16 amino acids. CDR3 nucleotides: TGCGCCAGCAGCCTGGAGGTCGGGACAGGGAACACTGAAGCTTTCTTT. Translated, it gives CASSLEVGTGNTEAFF.

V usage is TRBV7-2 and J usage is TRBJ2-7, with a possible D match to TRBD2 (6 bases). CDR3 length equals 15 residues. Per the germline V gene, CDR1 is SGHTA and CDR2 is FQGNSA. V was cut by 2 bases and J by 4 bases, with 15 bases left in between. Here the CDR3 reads CASSLYALGGYEQYF. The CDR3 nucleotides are TGTGCCAGCAGCTTATATGCCCTTGGGGGGTACGAGCAGTACTTC. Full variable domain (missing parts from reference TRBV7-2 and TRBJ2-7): GAGVSQSPSNKVTEKGKDVELRCDPISGHTALYWYRQSLGQGLEFLIYFQGNSAPDKSGLPSDRFSAERTGGSVSTLTIQRTQQEDSAVYLCASSLYALGGYEQYFGPGTRLTVT.

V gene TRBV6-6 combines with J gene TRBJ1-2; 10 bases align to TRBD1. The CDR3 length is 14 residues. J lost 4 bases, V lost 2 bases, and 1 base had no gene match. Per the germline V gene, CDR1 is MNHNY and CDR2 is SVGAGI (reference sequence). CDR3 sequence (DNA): TGTGCCAGCAGTTACGGACAGGGGGTCTATGGCTACACCTTC. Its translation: CASSYGQGVYGYTF.

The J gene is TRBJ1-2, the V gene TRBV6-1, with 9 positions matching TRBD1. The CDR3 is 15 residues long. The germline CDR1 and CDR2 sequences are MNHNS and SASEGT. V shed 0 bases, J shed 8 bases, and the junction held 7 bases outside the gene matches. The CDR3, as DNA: TGTGCCAGCAGTGAAGCGCAACAGGGGGCGGGCGGCTACACCTTC. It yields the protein CASSEAQQGAGGYTF.

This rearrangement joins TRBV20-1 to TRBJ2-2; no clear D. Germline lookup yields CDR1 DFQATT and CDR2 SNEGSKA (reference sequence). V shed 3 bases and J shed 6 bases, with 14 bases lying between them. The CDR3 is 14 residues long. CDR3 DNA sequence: TGCAGTGCTAGTTCCAGGCCAAACGCCGGGGAGCTGTTTTTT. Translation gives CSASSRPNAGELFF.

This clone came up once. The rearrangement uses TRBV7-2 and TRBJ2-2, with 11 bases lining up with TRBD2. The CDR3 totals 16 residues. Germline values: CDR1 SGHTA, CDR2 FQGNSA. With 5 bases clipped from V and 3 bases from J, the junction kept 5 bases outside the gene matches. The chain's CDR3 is CASSKGLADYTGELFF. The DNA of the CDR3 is TGTGCCAGCAGCAAGGGACTAGCGGACTACACCGGGGAGCTGTTTTTT.

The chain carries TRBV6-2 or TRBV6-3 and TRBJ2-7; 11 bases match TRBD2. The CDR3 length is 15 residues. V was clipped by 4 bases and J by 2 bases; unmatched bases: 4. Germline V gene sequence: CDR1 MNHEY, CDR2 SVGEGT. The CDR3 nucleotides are TGTGCCAGCAGTTTAAGGACTAGCGGGCCCTACGAGCAGTACTTC. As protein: CASSLRTSGPYEQYF.

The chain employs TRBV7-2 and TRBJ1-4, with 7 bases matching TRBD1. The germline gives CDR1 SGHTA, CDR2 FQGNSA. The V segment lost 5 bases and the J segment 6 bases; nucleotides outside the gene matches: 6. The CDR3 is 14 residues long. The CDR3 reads CASSIGTAYEKLFF. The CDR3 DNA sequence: TGTGCCAGCAGCATAGGGACAGCCTATGAAAAACTGTTTTTT.

CDR3 amino acids: CASSLGSNYGYTF. The CDR3 DNA reads as TGTGCCAGCAGCTTGGGGTCTAACTATGGCTACACCTTC. The J gene is TRBJ1-2, the V gene TRBV5-5, with D hard to call. Trimming stripped 0 bases from V and 0 bases from J, with 3 bases between. The CDR3 has 13 amino acids. Germline values: CDR1 SGHKS, CDR2 YYEKEE (reference sequence). The full variable domain, its missing parts supplied by reference TRBV5-5 and TRBJ1-2, is DAGVTQSPTHLIKTRGQQVTLRCSPISGHKSVSWYQQVLGQGPQFIFQYYEKEERGRGNFPDRFSARQFPNYSSELNVNALLLGDSALYLCASSLGSNYGYTFGSGTRLTVV.

CDR3 bases: TGCAGCGCCACAGTGAACACTGAAGCTTTCTTT. Translation gives CSATVNTEAFF. This chain uses TRBV29-1 with TRBJ1-1; no reliable D call. The CDR3 is 11 residues long. CDR1 is SQVTM and CDR2 is ANQGSEA in the germline V gene. The V gene lost 7 bases and the J gene lost 0 bases, with 6 bases spanning the gap.

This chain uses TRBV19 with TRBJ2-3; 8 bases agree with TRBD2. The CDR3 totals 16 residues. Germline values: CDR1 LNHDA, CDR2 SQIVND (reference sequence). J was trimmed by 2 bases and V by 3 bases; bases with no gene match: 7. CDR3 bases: TGTGCCAGTAGTATCCGTCGGGGGGGGGACACAGATACGCAGTATTTT. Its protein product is CASSIRRGGDTDTQYF.

DNA for the CDR3: TGTGCCAGCAGCTTAGCAATAGTAGGCAGTGAAGCTTTCTTT. This sequence encodes CASSLAIVGSEAFF. This sequence joins TRBV7-2 and TRBJ1-1; D is undetermined. The CDR3 consists of 14 residues. CDR1 and CDR2 from the germline V gene are SGHTA and FQGNSA. Trimming took off 0 bases at V and 7 bases at J, with 12 bases between the two ends. The entire variable domain, with the rest obtained from reference TRBV7-2 and TRBJ1-1, is as follows: GAGVSQSPSNKVTEKGKDVELRCDPISGHTALYWYRQSLGQGLEFLIYFQGNSAPDKSGLPSDRFSAERTGGSVSTLTIQRTQQEDSAVYLCASSLAIVGSEAFFGQGTRLTVV.

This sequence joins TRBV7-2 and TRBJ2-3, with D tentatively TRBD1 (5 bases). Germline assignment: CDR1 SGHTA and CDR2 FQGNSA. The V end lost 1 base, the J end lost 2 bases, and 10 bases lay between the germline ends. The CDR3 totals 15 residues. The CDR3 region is CASSLGVGDTDTQYF. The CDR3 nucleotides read TGTGCCAGCAGCTTAGGTGTAGGGGACACAGATACGCAGTATTTT.

The CDR3 reads CASSSSGLNTDEQFF. Here the CDR3 DNA reads TGTGCCAGCAGCTCCTCGGGACTAAACACCGATGAGCAGTTCTTC. The rearrangement joins TRBV7-6 to TRBJ2-1, with 7 positions matching TRBD2. This CDR3 has 15 amino acids. Germline assignment: CDR1 SGHVS and CDR2 FNYEAQ. The ends lost 4 bases at V and 8 bases at J; junction bases unmatched: 11. Together with reference TRBV7-6 and TRBJ2-1, the CDR3 gives the full variable domain: GAGVSQSPRYKVTKRGQDVALRCDPISGHVSLYWYRQALGQGPEFLTYFNYEAQQDKSGLPNDRFSAERPEGSISTLTIQRTEQRDSAMYRCASSSSGLNTDEQFFGPGTRLTVL.

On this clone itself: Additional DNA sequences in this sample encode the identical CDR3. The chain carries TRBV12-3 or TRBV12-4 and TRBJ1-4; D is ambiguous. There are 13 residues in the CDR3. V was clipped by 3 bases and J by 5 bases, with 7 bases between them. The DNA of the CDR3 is TGTGCCAGCAGTTTGGTACAGAATGAAAAACTGTTTTTT. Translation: CASSLVQNEKLFF.